This is a list of T cell receptor beta chains from one sample in a study of technical replicates of blood from several donors. TCRdb's table, derived via immunoSEQ multiplex PCR, lists solely in-frame clones and lacks some. The table includes roughly 60,000 clones, approximately 89% detected once. The specimen was PBMCs. The receptor source for this set is a human donor in good health. Some clones in this sample may be carry-over from other donors' samples. Both conserved end residues are trimmed from each CDR3. The order of the fields is CDR3 protein, V gene, J gene, CDR3 length, clone size. The size of a clone is reported for some rows only, either as once, few or many, or as a class for expanded clones.

ASSPGAGGGLRADTQY	TRBV11-3	TRBJ2-3	16	-
AISESGQGGGEAF	TRBV10-3	TRBJ1-1	13	once
ASSQARGSSYNEQF	TRBV4-3	TRBJ2-1	14	-
ASSVYGGPGEQY	TRBV9	TRBJ2-7	12	-
ASSQEAAVAGYSYNEQF	TRBV4-3	TRBJ2-1	17	-
ASSPRETQY	TRBV25-1	TRBJ2-3	9	-
ASSPPAGPSSYEQY	TRBV19	TRBJ2-7	14	-
ASSAIQGTGGNTIY	TRBV18	TRBJ1-3	14	-
ASSLGTLRNTEAF	TRBV6-6	TRBJ1-1	13	-
ASSVVGQGNEKLF	TRBV9	TRBJ1-4	13	-
ASSYNREGDTQY	TRBV6-5	TRBJ2-3	12	-
ASSLGGTNTDTQY	TRBV5-8	TRBJ2-3	13	-
ASSMTWDRGFSSYNSPLH	TRBV21-1	TRBJ1-6	18	-
ASSWGGGPSSYEQY	TRBV28	TRBJ2-7	14	-
ASSLGGGEEKLF	TRBV7-9	TRBJ1-4	12	few
ASSSPGQGNEQF	TRBV7-9	TRBJ2-1	12	-
ASSQDSGLANYEQY	TRBV4-3	TRBJ2-7	14	-
ASSVNTDTQY	TRBV9	TRBJ2-3	10	-
AILTSGGRETQY	TRBV6-1	TRBJ2-5	12	-
ASSQVLSGGANVLT	TRBV4-2	TRBJ2-6	14	-
ASSLRGDPTDTQY	TRBV7-3	TRBJ2-3	13	-
SAVGVNEQF	TRBV20-1	TRBJ2-1	9	-
ASGFPSGDNEQF	TRBV12-5	TRBJ2-1	12	-
ASSYSRRSEAF	TRBV6-5	TRBJ1-1	11	-
ASSLATGRGDTQY	TRBV5-1	TRBJ2-3	13	-
ASSRAGTGGLDEQF	TRBV7-6	TRBJ2-1	14	-
ASSHKASGDTEAF	TRBV4-1	TRBJ1-1	13	-
ASSPGGSHTDTQY	TRBV9	TRBJ2-3	13	-
ASKSTTRVY	TRBV28	TRBJ2-7	9	-
ASSQDGLAGVPLEDTQY	TRBV4-3	TRBJ2-3	17	few
ASSESGSISGELF	TRBV2	TRBJ2-2	13	-
ASSLAGQGVSEQY	TRBV7-2	TRBJ2-7	13	few
ASSALAGGHKYEQY	TRBV6-1	TRBJ2-7	14	-
ASSLGGPPDEQY	TRBV7-6	TRBJ2-7	12	once
ASSVLAGEVSSYNEQF	TRBV5-6	TRBJ2-1	16	-
ASSESGVGGPSYEQY	TRBV9	TRBJ2-7	15	-
ASSSGTSGGSNTGELF	TRBV11-3	TRBJ2-2	16	-